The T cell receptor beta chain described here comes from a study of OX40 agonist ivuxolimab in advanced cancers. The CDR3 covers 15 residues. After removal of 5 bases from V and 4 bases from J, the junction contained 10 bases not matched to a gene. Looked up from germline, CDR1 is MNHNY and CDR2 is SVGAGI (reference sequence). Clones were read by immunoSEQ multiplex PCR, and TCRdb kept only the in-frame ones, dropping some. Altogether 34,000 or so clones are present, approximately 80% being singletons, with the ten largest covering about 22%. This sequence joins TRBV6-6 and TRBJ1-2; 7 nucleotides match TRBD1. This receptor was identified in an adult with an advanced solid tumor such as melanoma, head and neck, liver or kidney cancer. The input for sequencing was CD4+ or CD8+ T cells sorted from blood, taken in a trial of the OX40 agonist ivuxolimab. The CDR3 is CASSARDRPLYGYTF. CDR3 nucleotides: TGTGCCAGCAGTGCCCGGGACAGACCTCTCTATGGCTACACCTTC.